Listed here are 5 T cell receptor beta chains from one sample, sequenced in a study of T and B cells in COVID-19 patients (dated by TCRdb to between 2020 and 2021). TRB repertoires were amplified from around 250-460 ng of genomic DNA extracted from blood. Sequencing was carried out with an Illumina MiSeq. Multiplex PCR with BIOMED2 TRB-A/B primer pools was used to amplify TRB rearrangements. TCRdb ran its own pipeline on the public reads, namely fastp trimming at Q25 and MiXCR clone calling, and kept in-frame beta chains. Rows merge per CDR3 protein into single entries with the most common DNA and genes. Here the sample has 4,500 to 6,500 distinct CDR3 sequences; roughly 25% occur a single time. Of the sample, 12% falls within the top ten clones. The sequenced sample was blood. Receptor source: a human donor with active COVID-19.

This chain joins TRBV20-1 and TRBJ2-7, with D tentatively TRBD2 (6 bases). There are 17 residues in the CDR3. Trimming shortened V by 0 bases and J by 6 bases, and 24 bases separated the two germline ends. From germline, CDR1 is DFQATT and CDR2 SNEGSKA (reference sequence). The CDR3 sequence is CSARDIKAAGRIGEQYF. The CDR3 coding sequence is TGCAGTGCTAGAGATATAAAAGCGGCCGGGAGAATTGGCGAGCAGTACTTC.

With respect to this clonotype: The junction and the germline gene differ at one end; a read error may be behind it. The V call is TRBV4-2, the J call TRBJ2-7, with D hard to call. The CDR3 has 15 amino acids. Germline CDR1 reads LGHNA; CDR2 reads YNFKEQ. CDR3 loop: CASSQGGTSSYEQYF. In DNA, the CDR3 is TGCGCCAGCAGCCAAGGCGGTACGAGCTCCTACGAGCAGTACTTC.

The V call is TRBV27, the J call TRBJ1-3; D perhaps matches TRBD1 (5 bases). The CDR3 runs to 19 residues. Germline V gene sequence: CDR1 MNHEY, CDR2 SMNVEV (reference sequence). Trimming removed 6 bases from V and 3 bases from J, with 27 bases in between. CDR3 in DNA: TGTGCCAGCAGGGCCCCCTCAGCATGTCGGGGGGGGGGTGGAAACACCATATATTTT. It codes for CASRAPSACRGGGGNTIYF.

In DNA form, the CDR3 reads TGTGCCAGCAGCTTTCGACAGGGGGGTCAAGCTTTCTTT. Translated, it gives CASSFRQGGQAFF. The genes are TRBV7-2 and TRBJ1-1; 9 bases are shared with TRBD1. The ends lost 3 bases at V and 9 bases at J; junction bases unmatched: 5. The CDR3 extends over 13 amino acids. The germline V gene encodes CDR1 SGHTA and CDR2 FQGNSA.

This clonotype turned up a few times. The chain links TRBV11-2 to TRBJ1-6, with D possibly being TRBD1 (6 bases). V was shortened by 5 bases and J by 9 bases, with 20 bases between the two germline ends. The germline V gene encodes CDR1 SGHAT and CDR2 FQNNGV. The CDR3 covers 16 residues. Here the CDR3 DNA reads TGTGCCAGCAGCCCCACCGGGACATCGTGGTCTTCACCCCTCCACTTT. It is translated as CASSPTGTSWSSPLHF.